The 25 T cell receptor beta chains below come from one sample, sequenced in a study of CD8 T cells in Susac syndrome. RNA in amounts of roughly 0.45 to 1 ug was reverse transcribed with random hexamers. TCRdb recomputed calls from the immunoSEQ multiplex PCR reads with MiXCR, one row per CDR3 protein. The table has about 120,000 distinct CDR3 sequences, about 95% seen once. Sequenced sample: CD8+ T cells from PBMCs. The receptors here all came from a human donor with Susac syndrome.

The rearrangement links TRBV5-1 to TRBJ1-6, with D perhaps matching TRBD1 (6 bases). Looked up from germline, CDR1 is SGHRS and CDR2 is YFSETQ. The length of the CDR3 is 17 residues. V was cut by 4 bases and J by 7 bases, with 21 bases left in between. Here the CDR3 reads CASSDRFLFGSNSPLHF. The CDR3 DNA reads as TGCGCCAGCAGCGACAGGTTTCTGTTCGGCAGCAATTCACCCCTCCACTTT.

The CDR3 is CASMNGQGPASSYNEQFF. CDR3 nucleotide sequence: TGTGCCAGCATGAATGGACAGGGGCCTGCGAGCTCCTACAATGAGCAGTTCTTC. The genes are TRBV9 and TRBJ2-1; 9 nucleotides match TRBD1. Germline CDR1 reads SGDLS; CDR2 reads YYNGEE. Losses at the gene ends were 6 bases for V and 0 bases for J; bases not matched to a gene: 13. This CDR3 is built from 18 residues.

The chain employs TRBV7-9 and TRBJ1-2; D gene uncertain. Germline-derived CDR1 and CDR2 are SEHNR and FQNEAQ (reference sequence). This CDR3 contains 14 residues. V gave up 1 base and J gave up 8 bases, with 14 bases separating them. Here the CDR3 reads CASSLVNNPEGYTF. CDR3 nucleotide sequence: TGTGCCAGCAGCTTAGTCAACAACCCGGAAGGCTACACCTTC.

The chain has TRBV5-6 and TRBJ2-1; D is perhaps TRBD1 (6 bases). Germline CDR1 SGHDT, CDR2 YYEEEE. The length of the CDR3 is 12 residues. Trimming took 4 bases from V and 7 from J, leaving 9 bases between them. CDR3 bases: TGTGCCAGCAGCCCGGACAGTAATGAGCAGTTCTTC. Translation gives CASSPDSNEQFF.

This rearrangement joins TRBV5-1 to TRBJ1-1; TRBD1 might be the D (5 bases). Germline V lookup: CDR1 SGHRS, CDR2 YFSETQ. The germline V and J ends were trimmed by 0 bases and 1 base, with 10 bases remaining between them. The CDR3 sequence is 15 residues long. Here the CDR3 reads CASSLGGRENTEAFF. Here the CDR3 DNA reads TGCGCCAGCAGCTTGGGGGGGAGGGAGAACACTGAAGCTTTCTTT.

This clonotype was seen a few times. A junction boundary mismatches the germline segment, possibly from a read error. This chain connects TRBV7-7 to TRBJ2-3; possibly TRBD1 for D (6 bases). Germline V gene sequence: CDR1 SSHAT, CDR2 FNYEAQ (reference sequence). The CDR3 spans 13 residues. The CDR3 loop reads CASSSGGTDTQYF. Written as DNA, the CDR3 is TGTGCTAGCAGCTCAGGGGGCACAGATACGCAGTATTTT. Supplemented by reference TRBV7-7 and TRBJ2-3, the full variable domain reads GAGVSQSPRYKVTKRGQDVTLRCDPISSHATLYWYQQALGQGPEFLTYFNYEAQPDKSGLPSDRFSAERPEGSISTLTIQRTEQRDSAMYRCASSSGGTDTQYFGPGTRLTVL.

The chain combines TRBV19 with TRBJ2-1; 9 bases map to TRBD2. V lost 6 bases, J lost 4 bases, and 7 bases stayed unmatched. CDR1 LNHDA and CDR2 SQIVND come from the germline V gene (reference sequence). The length of the CDR3 is 15 residues. The CDR3 protein is CASSPGTSRYNEQFF. The CDR3 nucleotides are TGTGCCAGTAGCCCCGGGACTAGCAGATACAATGAGCAGTTCTTC.

The rearrangement uses TRBV12-3 or TRBV12-4 and TRBJ2-1, with D unresolved. There are 14 residues in the CDR3. The germline V and J ends were trimmed by 5 bases and 8 bases, with 16 bases remaining between them. The CDR3 region is CASSIVGSVHEQFF. CDR3 in DNA: TGTGCCAGCAGTATAGTCGGTAGTGTACATGAGCAGTTCTTC.

The V call is TRBV2, the J call TRBJ2-7; TRBD2 matches at 10 bases. There are 13 residues in the CDR3. The germline V gene has CDR1 SNHLY and CDR2 FYNNEI. V was pared by 7 bases and J by 6 bases, with 6 bases of the junction left unmatched. The chain's CDR3 is CASKASGSSEQYF. CDR3 nucleotides: TGTGCCAGCAAAGCTAGCGGGAGTAGCGAGCAGTACTTC. The variable domain in full, completed from reference TRBV2 and TRBJ2-7, reads EPEVTQTPSHQVTQMGQEVILRCVPISNHLYFYWYRQILGQKVEFLVSFYNNEISEKSEIFDDQFSVERPDGSNFTLKIRSTKLEDSAMYFCASKASGSSEQYFGPGTRLTVT.

The chain links TRBV13 to TRBJ1-1, with TRBD1 identical over 8 bases. J lost 3 bases, V lost 5 bases, and 14 bases had no gene match. This CDR3 contains 17 residues. Germline V CDR1 and CDR2: PRHDT, FYEKMQ (reference sequence). Written as DNA, the CDR3 is TGTGCCAGCAGCCCGACAGGGGTACGGGGCCCGGACACTGAAGCTTTCTTT. This gives the protein CASSPTGVRGPDTEAFF.

The chain employs TRBV5-4 and TRBJ1-2; 11 positions agree with TRBD1. V trimming: 7 bases; J trimming: 5 bases; junction bases outside the gene matches: 7. The CDR3 length is 14 residues. Germline CDR1 reads SGHNT; CDR2 reads YYREEE (reference sequence). DNA of the CDR3: TGTGCCAGCCGGGGACAGGGGGGCCCGTATGGCTACACCTTC. It encodes CASRGQGGPYGYTF.

This chain uses TRBV11-2 with TRBJ1-6, with TRBD1 identical over 7 bases. Germline V gene sequence: CDR1 SGHAT, CDR2 FQNNGV. With 3 bases clipped from V and 0 bases from J, the junction kept 2 bases outside the gene matches. The CDR3 is 16 residues long. The DNA for the CDR3 is TGTGCCAGCAGCTTGACAGGGAGCTCCTATAATTCACCCCTCCACTTT. This sequence encodes CASSLTGSSYNSPLHF.

V usage is TRBV6-6 and J usage is TRBJ2-1; D is unresolved. This CDR3 has 13 residues. Between the trimmed V and J ends, which lost 1 base and 4 bases, there was a span of 5 bases. The germline CDR1 and CDR2 sequences are MNHNY and SVGAGI (reference sequence). The CDR3 DNA reads TGTGCCAGCAGTTACTTTACATACAATGAGCAGTTCTTC. Translating gives CASSYFTYNEQFF.

This clonotype has more than one count but fewer than ten. The chain couples TRBV28 to TRBJ1-5; TRBD1 might be the D (6 bases). Germline V gives CDR1 MDHEN, CDR2 SYDVKM. The germline V and J ends were trimmed by 5 bases and 1 base, with 9 bases remaining between them. The CDR3 is 14 residues long. The CDR3 spells CASSHRVSNQPQHF. The DNA for the CDR3 is TGTGCCAGCAGTCACAGGGTGAGCAATCAGCCCCAGCATTTT.

This chain links TRBV20-1 with TRBJ2-1; 10 positions agree with TRBD2. CDR1 DFQATT and CDR2 SNEGSKA come from the germline V gene (reference sequence). Trimming removed 3 bases from V and 4 bases from J; junction bases left unmatched: 9. This CDR3 is 16 amino acids long. Written as DNA, the CDR3 is TGCAGTGCTAGTGATCCACTAGCGGGATCTTACAATGAGCAGTTCTTC. Protein sequence: CSASDPLAGSYNEQFF.

V usage is TRBV2 and J usage is TRBJ2-7, with D possibly being TRBD2 (7 bases). V gave up 6 bases and J gave up 3 bases, with 21 bases separating them. The CDR3 has 16 residues. Germline assignment: CDR1 SNHLY and CDR2 FYNNEI. CDR3 in DNA: TGTGCCAGCAGCCCTGGGGGGCGGGGGATAATCTACGAGCAGTACTTC. This encodes CASSPGGRGIIYEQYF. Complete variable domain (other parts from reference TRBV2 and TRBJ2-7): EPEVTQTPSHQVTQMGQEVILRCVPISNHLYFYWYRQILGQKVEFLVSFYNNEISEKSEIFDDQFSVERPDGSNFTLKIRSTKLEDSAMYFCASSPGGRGIIYEQYFGPGTRLTVT.

The chain carries TRBV27 and TRBJ1-1, with a weak D call TRBD1 (5 bases). The CDR3 spans 15 residues. Germline lookup yields CDR1 MNHEY and CDR2 SMNVEV (reference sequence). With 5 bases removed from V and 4 bases from J, the gap between germline ends came to 17 bases. The CDR3, as DNA: TGTGCCAGCAGTCCCATGGGGGATTTAAGCACTGAAGCTTTCTTT. Residues: CASSPMGDLSTEAFF.

This sequence joins TRBV4-1 and TRBJ1-3; D uncertain. The CDR3 spans 14 residues. Per the germline V gene, CDR1 is MGHRA and CDR2 is YSYEKL. Between the trimmed V and J ends, which lost 6 bases and 0 bases, there was a span of 9 bases. CDR3 DNA sequence: TGCGCCAGCAGTACCAGTGGCTCTGGAAACACCATATATTTT. Residues: CASSTSGSGNTIYF.

The rearrangement uses TRBV5-6 and TRBJ2-7; D remains unclear. The CDR3 is 14 amino acids. Germline V gene lookup returns CDR1 SGHDT and CDR2 YYEEEE. Trimming removed 4 bases from V and 2 bases from J, with 13 bases in between. Here the CDR3 DNA reads TGTGCCAGCAGCCCTAAAGGAGTCCCCTACGAGCAGTACTTC. Translation gives CASSPKGVPYEQYF.

This clonotype showed up just once. The chain carries TRBV7-9 and TRBJ2-3; D not certain. V was clipped by 3 bases and J by 6 bases, with 19 bases between them. The germline gives CDR1 SEHNR, CDR2 FQNEAQ (reference sequence). This CDR3 region has 16 residues. The CDR3 DNA sequence: TGTGCCAGCAGCTTCGGAGATTTTGTCCTCAGGGATACGCAGTATTTT. Translated: CASSFGDFVLRDTQYF.

There are a few counts of this clonotype. The chain has TRBV13 and TRBJ2-7; TRBD1 or TRBD2 may be the D gene (5 bases each). Germline-derived CDR1 and CDR2 are PRHDT and FYEKMQ (reference sequence). This CDR3 is 12 amino acids long. Trimming cost V 5 bases and J 2 bases, with 7 bases left between them. The CDR3 DNA reads as TGTGCCAGCAGCGTGGGACCCTACGAGCAGTACTTC. Protein product: CASSVGPYEQYF.

This chain joins TRBV5-6 and TRBJ2-7; D gene uncertain. The germline V gene encodes CDR1 SGHDT and CDR2 YYEEEE. CDR3 length equals 16 residues. V lost 1 base and J 7 bases, leaving 21 bases between the germline ends. For the CDR3, the DNA is TGTGCCAGCAGCTTGTGGAATAGGACCCCACATCGGGAGCAGTACTTC. As protein: CASSLWNRTPHREQYF.

The chain employs TRBV5-6 and TRBJ2-1; TRBD2 matches at 10 bases. Germline trimming cut 2 bases from V and 4 bases from J; bases unmatched to any gene: 3. The CDR3 loop spans 15 amino acids. Germline V CDR1 and CDR2: SGHDT, YYEEEE. DNA of the CDR3: TGTGCCAGCAGCTTACTAGCGGGATATTACAATGAGCAGTTCTTC. It codes for CASSLLAGYYNEQFF.

Only one count was recorded for this clonotype. The chain uses TRBV14 and TRBJ2-1; D is perhaps TRBD1 (6 bases). CDR3 length: 17 residues. Germline V gives CDR1 SGHDN, CDR2 FVKESK. Trimming took off 3 bases at V and 0 bases at J, with 15 bases between the two ends. Here the CDR3 DNA reads TGTGCCAGCAGCCAGTATCCCGGGACAAGCTCCTACAATGAGCAGTTCTTC. Translated: CASSQYPGTSSYNEQFF.

V and J are TRBV7-9 and TRBJ2-5; D perhaps matches TRBD2 (6 bases). Trimming cost V 5 bases and J 5 bases, with 18 bases left between them. The germline gives CDR1 SEHNR, CDR2 FQNEAQ (reference sequence). This CDR3 is built from 15 residues. The CDR3 nucleotides read TGTGCCAGCAGCCAGATAGCGGCGGCCCTGGAGACCCAGTACTTC. Its protein product is CASSQIAAALETQYF.